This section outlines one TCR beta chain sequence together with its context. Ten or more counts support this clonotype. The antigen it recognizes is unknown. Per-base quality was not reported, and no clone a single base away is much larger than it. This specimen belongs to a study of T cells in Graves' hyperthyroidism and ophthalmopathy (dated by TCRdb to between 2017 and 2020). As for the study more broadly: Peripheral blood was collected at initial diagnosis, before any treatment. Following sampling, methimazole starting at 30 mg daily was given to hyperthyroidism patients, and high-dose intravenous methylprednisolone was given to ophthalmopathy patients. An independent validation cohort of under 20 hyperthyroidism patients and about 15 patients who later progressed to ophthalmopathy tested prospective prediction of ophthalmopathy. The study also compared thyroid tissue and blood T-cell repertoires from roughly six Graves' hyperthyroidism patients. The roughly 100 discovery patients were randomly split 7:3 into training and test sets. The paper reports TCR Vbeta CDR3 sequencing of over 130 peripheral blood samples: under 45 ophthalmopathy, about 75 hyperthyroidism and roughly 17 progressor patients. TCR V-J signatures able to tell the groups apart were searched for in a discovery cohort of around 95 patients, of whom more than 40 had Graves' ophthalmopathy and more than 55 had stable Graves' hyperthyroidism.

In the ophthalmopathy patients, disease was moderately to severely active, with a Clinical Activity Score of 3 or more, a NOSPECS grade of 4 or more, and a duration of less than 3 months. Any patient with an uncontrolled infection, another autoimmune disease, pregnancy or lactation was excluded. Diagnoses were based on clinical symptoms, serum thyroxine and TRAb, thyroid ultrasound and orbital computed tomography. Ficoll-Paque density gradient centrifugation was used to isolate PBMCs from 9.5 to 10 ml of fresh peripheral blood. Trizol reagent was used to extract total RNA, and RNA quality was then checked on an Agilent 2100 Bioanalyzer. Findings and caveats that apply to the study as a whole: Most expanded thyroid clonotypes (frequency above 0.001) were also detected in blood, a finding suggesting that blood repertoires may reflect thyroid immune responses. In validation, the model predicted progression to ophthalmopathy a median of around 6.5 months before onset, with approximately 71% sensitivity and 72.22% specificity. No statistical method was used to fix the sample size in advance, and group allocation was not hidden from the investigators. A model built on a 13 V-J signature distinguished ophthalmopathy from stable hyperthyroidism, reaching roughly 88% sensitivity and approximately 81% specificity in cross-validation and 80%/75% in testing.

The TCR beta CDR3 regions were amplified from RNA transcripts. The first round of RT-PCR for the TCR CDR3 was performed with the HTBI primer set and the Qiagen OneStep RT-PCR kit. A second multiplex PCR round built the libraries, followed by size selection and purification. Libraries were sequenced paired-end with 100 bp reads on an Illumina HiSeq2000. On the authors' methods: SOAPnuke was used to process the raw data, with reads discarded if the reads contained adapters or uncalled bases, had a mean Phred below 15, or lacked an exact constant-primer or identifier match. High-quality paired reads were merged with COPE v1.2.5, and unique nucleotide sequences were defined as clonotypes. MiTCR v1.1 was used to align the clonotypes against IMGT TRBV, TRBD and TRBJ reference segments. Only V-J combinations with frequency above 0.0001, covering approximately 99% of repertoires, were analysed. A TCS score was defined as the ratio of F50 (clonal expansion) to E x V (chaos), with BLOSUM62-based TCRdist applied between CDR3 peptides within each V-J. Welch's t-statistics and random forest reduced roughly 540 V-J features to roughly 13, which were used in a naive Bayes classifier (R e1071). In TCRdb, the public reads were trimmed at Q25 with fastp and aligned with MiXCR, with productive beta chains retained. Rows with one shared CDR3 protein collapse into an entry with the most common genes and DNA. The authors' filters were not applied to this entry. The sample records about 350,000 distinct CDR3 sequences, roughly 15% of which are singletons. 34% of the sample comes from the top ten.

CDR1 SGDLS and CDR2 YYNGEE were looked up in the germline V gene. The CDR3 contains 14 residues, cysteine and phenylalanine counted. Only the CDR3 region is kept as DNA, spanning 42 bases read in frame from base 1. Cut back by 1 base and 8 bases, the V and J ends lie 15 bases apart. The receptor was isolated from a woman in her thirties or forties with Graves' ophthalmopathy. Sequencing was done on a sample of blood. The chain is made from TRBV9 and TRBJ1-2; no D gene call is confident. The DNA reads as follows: TGTGCCAGCAGCGTAACAGACTCCGGATCGGGCTACACCTTC. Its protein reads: CASSVTDSGSGYTF.